The 11 T cell receptor beta chains below all came from one sample that was sequenced in a study of OX40 agonist ivuxolimab in advanced cancers. Sequencing was performed with immunoSEQ multiplex PCR; in TCRdb, only in-frame clones are kept and a portion is missing. This table has about 81,000 clones, about 92% appearing once. The source material was CD4+ or CD8+ T cells sorted from blood, sampled in a trial of the OX40 agonist ivuxolimab. Source of these receptors: an adult with an advanced solid tumor such as melanoma, head and neck, liver or kidney cancer.

The V and J genes are TRBV7-6 and TRBJ2-7, with a weak D call TRBD2 (6 bases). CDR3 length: 16 residues. The V end lost 1 base, the J end lost 2 bases, and 15 bases lay between the germline ends. Germline CDR1 SGHVS, CDR2 FNYEAQ. In DNA form, the CDR3 reads TGTGCCAGCAGCTTAGGCCCGGGGGACTCGGCCTACGAGCAGTACTTC. It yields the protein CASSLGPGDSAYEQYF.

The chain recombines TRBV4-3 with TRBJ2-5; D gene uncertain. CDR1 is LGHNA and CDR2 is YSLEER in the germline V gene. This CDR3 has 16 amino acids. With 0 bases removed from V and 5 bases from J, the gap between germline ends came to 16 bases. The DNA of the CDR3 is TGCGCCAGCAGCCAAGATACTACTGGGCTAGGGGAGACCCAGTACTTC. Translation gives CASSQDTTGLGETQYF.

V gene TRBV27 combines with J gene TRBJ1-5, with D maybe TRBD1 (5 bases). CDR3 length: 17 amino acids. Trimming took 3 bases from V and 2 from J, leaving 17 bases between them. Germline loops: CDR1 MNHEY, CDR2 SMNVEV (reference sequence). CDR3 nucleotides: TGTGCCAGCAGTTTGTTCGGGTTGGAAGGGGGCAATCAGCCCCAGCATTTT. This sequence encodes CASSLFGLEGGNQPQHF.

Only one count was recorded for this clone. The chain combines TRBV27 with TRBJ1-5, with D unresolved. Germline V gene lookup returns CDR1 MNHEY and CDR2 SMNVEV (reference sequence). V dropped 6 bases and J dropped 5 bases, with 11 bases sitting between them. This CDR3 comprises 13 residues. The CDR3 nucleotides read TGTGCCAGCAGCCTCATGGTAGATCAGCCCCAGCATTTT. This codes for CASSLMVDQPQHF.

J is TRBJ2-7 and V is TRBV7-9; D gene unclear. The CDR3 has 13 amino acids. Trimming shortened V by 4 bases and J by 3 bases, and 10 bases separated the two germline ends. Germline V lookup: CDR1 SEHNR, CDR2 FQNEAQ (reference sequence). CDR3 protein: CASSSGRHYEQYF. For the CDR3, the DNA is TGTGCCAGCAGCTCCGGACGGCACTACGAGCAGTACTTC.

In this sample, this clone turned up once. This rearrangement joins TRBV2 to TRBJ1-4; D is perhaps TRBD1 (5 bases). V was pared by 3 bases and J by 5 bases, with 10 bases between. The germline V gene has CDR1 SNHLY and CDR2 FYNNEI. This CDR3 has 14 amino acids. CDR3 protein: CASSEGLGNEKLFF. CDR3 in DNA: TGTGCCAGCAGTGAGGGACTGGGGAATGAAAAACTGTTTTTT.

The chain recombines TRBV7-6 with TRBJ2-2; tentatively, D is TRBD2 (6 bases). V was cut by 2 bases and J by 0 bases, with 13 bases left in between. Germline V gene lookup returns CDR1 SGHVS and CDR2 FNYEAQ. CDR3 length equals 17 residues. Here the CDR3 reads CASSLWGLASNTGELFF. As DNA, the CDR3 is TGTGCCAGCAGCTTATGGGGTCTAGCGTCGAACACCGGGGAGCTGTTTTTT.

This sequence joins TRBV29-1 and TRBJ2-7; no clear D gene. Trimming cost V 5 bases and J 0 bases, with 8 bases left between them. Germline CDR1 reads SQVTM; CDR2 reads ANQGSEA. CDR3 length: 12 residues. In nucleotides, the CDR3 is TGCAGCGTTCAGATTTCCTCCTACGAGCAGTACTTC. Its protein is CSVQISSYEQYF.

The sample holds one count of this clone. The chain recombines TRBV27 with TRBJ2-2, with 11 positions matching TRBD2. The V and J ends lost 6 bases and 8 bases, in that order; junction bases with no gene match: 11. This CDR3 is built from 16 residues. Germline V gene lookup returns CDR1 MNHEY and CDR2 SMNVEV (reference sequence). The CDR3 sequence is CASRGGTSGRFGELFF. The CDR3 DNA follows: TGTGCCAGCAGGGGGGGGACTAGCGGACGGTTTGGGGAGCTGTTTTTT.

The chain couples TRBV7-2 to TRBJ2-1; 9 bases match TRBD2. Looked up from germline, CDR1 is SGHTA and CDR2 is FQGNSA. The CDR3 extends over 15 amino acids. V shed 1 base and J 8 bases; nucleotides not matched to a gene: 6. The CDR3 nucleotides are TGTGCCAGCAGCTTAGTGGGGGGGACTAGCCATGAGCAGTTCTTC. Protein sequence: CASSLVGGTSHEQFF.

This chain uses TRBV4-3 with TRBJ1-4; D perhaps matches TRBD1 (5 bases). Trimming left V 2 bases short and J 8 bases short, with 15 bases between. Germline CDR1 LGHNA, CDR2 YSLEER. CDR3 length: 15 residues. As DNA, the CDR3 is TGCGCCAGCAGCCAAAACGACGAGGCAGGGGAAAAACTGTTTTTT. Translating it yields CASSQNDEAGEKLFF.